Shown below are 6 T cell receptor beta chains from a single sample sequenced in a study of shared clonotypes between healthy human individuals. CD8 cells classed as naive were CD45RO-negative and positively selected for CCR7, excluding terminally differentiated effector memory CD45RA+ cells. Sequencing was performed with immunoSEQ multiplex PCR; in TCRdb, only in-frame clones are kept and a portion is missing. The profile covers about 2 million clones, with over 85% appearing a single time and approximately 1% taken by the ten largest. The specimen sequenced was naive CD8+ T cells sorted from blood. These receptors all come from a man between 18 and 29 years old in good health.

This clone was counted only a few times. The chain links TRBV28 to TRBJ1-1; the match to TRBD1 covers 7 bases. The ends lost 8 bases at V and 3 bases at J; junction bases unmatched: 15. Germline V gives CDR1 MDHEN, CDR2 SYDVKM. The CDR3 is 16 amino acids. CDR3 in DNA: TGTGCCAGCGGACTCCCAGACAGGGAGACGTACACTGAAGCTTTCTTT. Its protein product is CASGLPDRETYTEAFF.

The chain has TRBV30 and TRBJ2-1; weak D call: TRBD2 (6 bases). V lost 0 bases and J 7 bases, leaving 10 bases between the germline ends. The CDR3 loop spans 13 amino acids. Germline CDR1 and CDR2: GTSNPN and SVGIG (reference sequence). The CDR3 loop reads CAWSVGGKNEQFF. The CDR3 nucleotides are TGTGCCTGGAGTGTTGGAGGGAAAAATGAGCAGTTCTTC. Together with reference TRBV30 and TRBJ2-1, the CDR3 gives the full variable domain: SQTIHQWPATLVQPVGSPLSLECTVEGTSNPNLYWYRQAAGRGLQLLFYSVGIGQISSEVPQNLSASRPQDRQFILSSKKLLLSDSGFYLCAWSVGGKNEQFFGPGTRLTVL.

The CDR3, as DNA: TGTGCCAGCAGCTTATCCCACACGAATGAGCAGTTCTTC. Translating it yields CASSLSHTNEQFF. The V and J genes are TRBV11-2 and TRBJ2-1; no firm D call. Trimming stripped 2 bases from V and 7 bases from J, with 9 bases between. CDR3 size: 13 residues. CDR1 and CDR2 (germline): SGHAT, FQNNGV.

The V call is TRBV4-1, the J call TRBJ2-7; 8 bases align to TRBD2. The CDR3 contains 14 residues. Germline loops: CDR1 MGHRA, CDR2 YSYEKL. V lost 4 bases to trimming and J lost 3 bases; unmatched junction nucleotides: 5. CDR3 in DNA: TGCGCCAGCAGCCGGGCGGGAGGTGTCTACGAGCAGTACTTC. Translation gives CASSRAGGVYEQYF.

V gene TRBV11-2 combines with J gene TRBJ2-1, with 10 bases that match TRBD2. The V and J ends lost 1 base and 9 bases, in that order; junction bases with no gene match: 6. Per germline, CDR1 SGHAT and CDR2 FQNNGV. The CDR3 sequence is 15 residues long. The CDR3, as DNA: TGTGCCAGCAGCTTAGGACTAGCGGGCGGGGGTGAGCAGTTCTTC. Protein: CASSLGLAGGGEQFF. Full variable domain (rest looked up from reference TRBV11-2 and TRBJ2-1): EAGVAQSPRYKIIEKRQSVAFWCNPISGHATLYWYQQILGQGPKLLIQFQNNGVVDDSQLPKDRFSAERLKGVDSTLKIQPAKLEDSAVYLCASSLGLAGGGEQFFGPGTRLTVL.

V gene TRBV6-1 combines with J gene TRBJ2-2; 10 bases align to TRBD2. The germline V gene encodes CDR1 MNHNS and CDR2 SASEGT. The CDR3 runs 15 residues. The V gene end was trimmed by 2 bases and the J gene end by 4 bases; junction bases not matched to a gene: 1. CDR3 DNA: TGTGCCAGCAGTGAACTAGCGGGAGCCACCGGGGAGCTGTTTTTT. This translates into CASSELAGATGELFF.